This T cell receptor beta chain was obtained from a study of OX40 agonist ivuxolimab in advanced cancers. Using immunoSEQ multiplex PCR, the repertoire was profiled, and TCRdb retains in-frame clones only, with some absent. The table shows 40,000 or so clones, with roughly 86% occurring only once. Trimming at V came to 6 bases and at J to 10 bases, leaving 12 bases not matched to a gene. This CDR3 comprises 14 residues. Germline V gene data show CDR1 as LNHDA and CDR2 as SQIVND (reference sequence). The clonotype was recovered from an adult with an advanced solid tumor such as melanoma, head and neck, liver or kidney cancer. The chain carries TRBV19 and TRBJ2-1; 7 bases map to TRBD2. Specimen: CD4+ or CD8+ T cells sorted from blood, collected in a trial of the OX40 agonist ivuxolimab. CDR3 nucleotides: TGTGCCAGTAGCTTTTTCCGGGAGCGGGGAGAGCAGTTCTTC. It encodes CASSFFRERGEQFF. The full variable domain, in which reference TRBV19 and TRBJ2-1 provide the parts outside the CDR3, is DGGITQSPKYLFRKEGQNVTLSCEQNLNHDAMYWYRQDPGQGLRLIYYSQIVNDFQKGDIAEGYSVSREKKESFPLTVTSAQKNPTAFYLCASSFFRERGEQFFGPGTRLTVL.